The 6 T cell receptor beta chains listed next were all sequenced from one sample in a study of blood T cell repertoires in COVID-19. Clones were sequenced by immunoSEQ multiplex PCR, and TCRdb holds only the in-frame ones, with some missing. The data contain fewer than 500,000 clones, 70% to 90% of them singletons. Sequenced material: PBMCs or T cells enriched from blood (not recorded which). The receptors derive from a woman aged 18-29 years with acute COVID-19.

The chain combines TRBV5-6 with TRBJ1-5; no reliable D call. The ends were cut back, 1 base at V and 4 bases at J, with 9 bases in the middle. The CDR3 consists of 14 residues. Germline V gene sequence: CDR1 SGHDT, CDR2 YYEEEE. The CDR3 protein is CASSLFQINQPQHF. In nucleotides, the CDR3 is TGTGCCAGCAGCTTGTTTCAGATAAATCAGCCCCAGCATTTT.

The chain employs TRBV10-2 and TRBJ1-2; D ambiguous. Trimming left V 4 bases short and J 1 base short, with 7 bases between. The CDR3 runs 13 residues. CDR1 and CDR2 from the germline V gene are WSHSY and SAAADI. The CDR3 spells CASSGGFNYGYTF. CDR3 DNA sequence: TGCGCCAGCAGTGGAGGTTTTAACTATGGCTACACCTTC.

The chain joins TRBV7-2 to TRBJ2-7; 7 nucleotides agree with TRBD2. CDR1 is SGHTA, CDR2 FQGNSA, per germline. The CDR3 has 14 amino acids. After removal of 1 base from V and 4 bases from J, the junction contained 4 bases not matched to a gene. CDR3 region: CASSLDGRSYEQYF. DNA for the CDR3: TGTGCCAGCAGCTTAGACGGGAGGTCATACGAGCAGTACTTC. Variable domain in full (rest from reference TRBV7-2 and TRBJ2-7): GAGVSQSPSNKVTEKGKDVELRCDPISGHTALYWYRQSLGQGLEFLIYFQGNSAPDKSGLPSDRFSAERTGGSVSTLTIQRTQQEDSAVYLCASSLDGRSYEQYFGPGTRLTVT.

The CDR3 bases are TGCAGCGTTGAAACTGACAGGGACTATGGCTACACCTTC. Amino acid sequence: CSVETDRDYGYTF. The J gene is TRBJ1-2, the V gene TRBV29-1, with TRBD1 matching 7 bases. CDR3 length: 13 residues. Germline V gene data show CDR1 as SQVTM and CDR2 as ANQGSEA. V gave up 2 bases and J gave up 3 bases; unmatched junction bases: 3.

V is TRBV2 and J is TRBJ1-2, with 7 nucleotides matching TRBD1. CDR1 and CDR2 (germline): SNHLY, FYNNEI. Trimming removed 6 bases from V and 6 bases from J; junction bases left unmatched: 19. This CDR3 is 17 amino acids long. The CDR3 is CASRLLGGSDIVHGYTF. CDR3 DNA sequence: TGTGCCAGCAGATTGCTAGGGGGCTCGGATATAGTGCATGGCTACACCTTC. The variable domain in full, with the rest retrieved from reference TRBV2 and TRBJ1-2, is EPEVTQTPSHQVTQMGQEVILRCVPISNHLYFYWYRQILGQKVEFLVSFYNNEISEKSEIFDDQFSVERPDGSNFTLKIRSTKLEDSAMYFCASRLLGGSDIVHGYTFGSGTRLTVV.

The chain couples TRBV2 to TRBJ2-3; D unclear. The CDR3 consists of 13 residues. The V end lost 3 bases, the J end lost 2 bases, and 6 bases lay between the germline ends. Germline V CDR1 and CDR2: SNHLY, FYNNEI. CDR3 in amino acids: CASSEETTDTQYF. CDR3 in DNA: TGTGCCAGCAGTGAGGAGACCACAGATACGCAGTATTTT.